These T cell receptor beta chains were read from a single sample in a study of cytomegalovirus exposure and HLA in healthy donors. Clones were sequenced by immunoSEQ multiplex PCR, and TCRdb holds only the in-frame ones, with some missing. This sample has 150,000 to 180,000 clones, with around 70% found just once. Sequencing was performed on PBMCs. Receptors originate from a man between 25 and 39 years old in good health and CMV-seronegative. Each CDR3 is given with its conserved first and last residue. The order of the fields is V gene, clone size, CDR3 protein. Clone size, where shown, is once, few, many, or a class for clones that have expanded.

V gene: TRBV5-4; clone size: -; CDR3 protein: CASSLDRGTDTQYF
V gene: TRBV18; clone size: -; CDR3 protein: CASSPTTSGINTGELFF
V gene: TRBV14; clone size: -; CDR3 protein: CASSQEFSGLAKNIQYF
V gene: TRBV9; clone size: -; CDR3 protein: CASSVEGQANTEAFF
V gene: TRBV5-4; clone size: -; CDR3 protein: CASSQGTGHGELFF
V gene: TRBV4-1; clone size: -; CDR3 protein: CASSQYRSETQYF
V gene: TRBV30; clone size: -; CDR3 protein: CAWSPGLDTEAFF
V gene: TRBV5-5; clone size: -; CDR3 protein: CASSPNGQGSWDTF
V gene: TRBV2; clone size: few; CDR3 protein: CASSERTGGNSPLHF
V gene: TRBV19; clone size: few; CDR3 protein: CASSSGTGSTETQYF
V gene: TRBV29-1; clone size: -; CDR3 protein: CSVPGAEAFF
V gene: TRBV7-9; clone size: few; CDR3 protein: CASSLGGGNTEAFF
V gene: TRBV28; clone size: -; CDR3 protein: CASSFTGGRQPQHF
V gene: TRBV7-9; clone size: -; CDR3 protein: CAIYGDREEYEQYF
V gene: TRBV5-6; clone size: few; CDR3 protein: CASSFRRGANEQYF
V gene: TRBV4-3; clone size: few; CDR3 protein: CASSQDQGDYGYTF
V gene: TRBV5-4; clone size: once; CDR3 protein: CASSLGELNSPLHF
V gene: TRBV7-2; clone size: -; CDR3 protein: CASSLPGSDQPQHF
V gene: TRBV19; clone size: -; CDR3 protein: CASTSGGAGQPQHF
V gene: TRBV6-1; clone size: -; CDR3 protein: CASSETGASNQPQHF
V gene: TRBV5-4; clone size: once; CDR3 protein: CASSLKLAGGTGELFF
V gene: TRBV10-3; clone size: -; CDR3 protein: CAIGGGQGRTGELFF
V gene: TRBV7-3; clone size: -; CDR3 protein: CASSLAGTAENTIYF
V gene: TRBV7-8; clone size: once; CDR3 protein: CASSLRGDYGYTF
V gene: TRBV7-6; clone size: -; CDR3 protein: CASSLEQGPTNEQYF
V gene: TRBV19; clone size: -; CDR3 protein: CASRGSGDNHEYF
V gene: TRBV7-2; clone size: -; CDR3 protein: CASSLVGQGNTEAFF
V gene: TRBV28; clone size: -; CDR3 protein: CASTISDRVTDTQYF
V gene: TRBV5-1; clone size: -; CDR3 protein: CASSLGSGANEQFF
V gene: TRBV7-9; clone size: -; CDR3 protein: CASSEGVSGANVLTF
V gene: TRBV5-4; clone size: -; CDR3 protein: CASSTGDYGYTF
V gene: TRBV19; clone size: -; CDR3 protein: CASSIGVNTEAFF
V gene: TRBV6-5; clone size: -; CDR3 protein: CASSSEQLYGYTF
V gene: TRBV28; clone size: -; CDR3 protein: CASSRPGLPTSTDTQYF
V gene: TRBV7-8; clone size: -; CDR3 protein: CASSPPGGEAETQYF
V gene: TRBV7-6; clone size: -; CDR3 protein: CASSLDEASGYPF
V gene: TRBV9; clone size: -; CDR3 protein: CASSVGSRGEETQYF
V gene: TRBV6-4; clone size: once; CDR3 protein: CASSEMPVSAGELFF
V gene: TRBV29-1; clone size: -; CDR3 protein: CSVGTELYNEQFF
V gene: TRBV6-5; clone size: -; CDR3 protein: CASSPVGGGYTF
V gene: TRBV5-4; clone size: -; CDR3 protein: CASSWPGTGGNRADTQYF
V gene: TRBV5-4; clone size: -; CDR3 protein: CASSPGLAGGQYNEQFF
V gene: TRBV29-1; clone size: -; CDR3 protein: CSVTDGFDYGYPF
V gene: TRBV7-9; clone size: -; CDR3 protein: CSSSSQSPEAFF
V gene: TRBV5-5; clone size: -; CDR3 protein: CASSLGYQDRDEQFF
V gene: TRBV6-4; clone size: -; CDR3 protein: CASSDGGSTDTQYF
V gene: TRBV11-3; clone size: -; CDR3 protein: CASSLAPGDEQYF
V gene: TRBV19; clone size: -; CDR3 protein: CASRRGQGNQPQHF
V gene: TRBV7-2; clone size: -; CDR3 protein: CASSLASGMKNEQFF
V gene: TRBV5-6; clone size: many; CDR3 protein: CASRGTGNTGELFF
V gene: TRBV5-1; clone size: -; CDR3 protein: CASSLQGVEAFF
V gene: TRBV4-1; clone size: -; CDR3 protein: CASSQDRGNTEAFF
V gene: TRBV5-6; clone size: -; CDR3 protein: CASSLPWRASNYGYTF